One sample yielded the 23 T cell receptor beta chains listed below, sequenced in a study of control samples from healthy donors and cancer patients. Profiled with immunoSEQ multiplex PCR; TCRdb holds only in-frame clones, not every one. The data show roughly 450,000 clones, around 90% seen once. Sequenced: PBMCs. The receptors come from a man aged 35-49 years with head and neck cancer.

A single count supports this clone. Other nucleotide sequences from this sample produce the same CDR3. The CDR3 spells CAWDRSSYNSPLHF. The CDR3 DNA is TGTGCCTGGGACAGGAGCTCCTATAATTCACCCCTCCACTTT. The V and J genes are TRBV30 and TRBJ1-6; tentative D call: TRBD1 (6 bases). Germline V CDR1 and CDR2: GTSNPN, SVGIG (reference sequence). The CDR3 covers 14 residues. The V gene lost 5 bases and the J gene lost 0 bases, with 8 bases spanning the gap.

The rearrangement joins TRBV27 to TRBJ2-3; D unresolved. V was clipped by 4 bases and J by 1 base, with 9 bases between them. Germline V gene lookup returns CDR1 MNHEY and CDR2 SMNVEV (reference sequence). This CDR3 has 14 residues. CDR3 DNA sequence: TGTGCCAGCAGTTACACTCTAGGCACAGATACGCAGTATTTT. Translated: CASSYTLGTDTQYF.

This chain connects TRBV5-6 to TRBJ1-5, with TRBD1 matching over 9 bases. V shed 1 base and J 5 bases; nucleotides not matched to a gene: 7. Germline V CDR1 and CDR2: SGHDT, YYEEEE. CDR3 length: 16 amino acids. The CDR3 DNA is TGTGCCAGCAGCTTGATGGGACAGGGAGACCATCAGCCCCAGCATTTT. Amino acids: CASSLMGQGDHQPQHF. Supplemented by reference TRBV5-6 and TRBJ1-5, the full variable domain reads DAGVTQSPTHLIKTRGQQVTLRCSPKSGHDTVSWYQQALGQGPQFIFQYYEEEERQRGNFPDRFSGHQFPNYSSELNVNALLLGDSALYLCASSLMGQGDHQPQHFGDGTRLSIL.

The CDR3 loop reads CASRETGVKNIQYF. DNA of the CDR3: TGTGCCAGCAGGGAGACAGGGGTTAAAAACATTCAGTACTTC. The chain carries TRBV6-5 and TRBJ2-4, with TRBD1 matching over 8 bases. CDR1 is MNHEY, CDR2 SVGAGI, per germline. V shed 6 bases and J 4 bases; nucleotides not matched to a gene: 5. CDR3 length: 14 residues.

Only one count was recorded for this clone. The rearrangement joins TRBV30 to TRBJ1-5, with D unclear. In germline, CDR1 is GTSNPN, CDR2 SVGIG (reference sequence). CDR3 size: 11 residues. With 2 bases removed from V and 9 bases from J, the gap between germline ends came to 8 bases. The CDR3 protein is CAWSLEGPQHF. The DNA for the CDR3 is TGTGCCTGGAGTTTGGAGGGGCCCCAGCATTTT.

This chain links TRBV2 with TRBJ2-1; no clear D. V lost 7 bases and J 2 bases, leaving 9 bases between the germline ends. CDR1 SNHLY and CDR2 FYNNEI come from the germline V gene. The CDR3 loop spans 13 amino acids. CDR3 sequence reads: CASTTRTYNEQFF. CDR3 DNA: TGTGCCAGCACGACGAGAACCTACAATGAGCAGTTCTTC.

This chain joins TRBV7-3 and TRBJ2-5; D gene unclear. The germline V and J ends were trimmed by 4 bases and 2 bases, with 8 bases remaining between them. CDR1 and CDR2 from the germline V gene are SGHTA and FQGTGA. There are 13 residues in the CDR3. The CDR3 nucleotides read TGTGCCAGCAGCTCGATATTTCAAGAGACCCAGTACTTC. Translated: CASSSIFQETQYF.

The rearrangement links TRBV18 to TRBJ2-3, with 7 nucleotides matching TRBD2. The CDR3 is 16 residues long. J lost 1 base, V lost 3 bases, and 7 bases had no gene match. From germline, CDR1 is KGHSH and CDR2 LQKENI. The CDR3 nucleotides are TGTGCCAGCTCACCGGCTACTAGCGCACGCACAGATACGCAGTATTTT. Protein: CASSPATSARTDTQYF.

J is TRBJ2-3 and V is TRBV6-2 or TRBV6-3, with 12 bases lining up with TRBD2. Trimming removed 4 bases from V and 2 bases from J; junction bases left unmatched: 7. Germline-derived CDR1 and CDR2 are MNHEY and SVGEGT. The CDR3 length is 17 residues. The CDR3 here is CASSSLRTSGDTDTQYF. CDR3 coding DNA: TGTGCCAGCAGTTCCCTTCGGACTAGCGGGGACACAGATACGCAGTATTTT.

The chain is built from TRBV27 and TRBJ2-7, with 8 bases matching TRBD1. CDR3 size: 13 residues. The trim removed 7 bases at V and 3 bases at J, leaving 5 bases unmatched. Germline loops: CDR1 MNHEY, CDR2 SMNVEV (reference sequence). The CDR3 DNA is TGTGCCAGCACCGGGACAGGTGGCTACGAGCAGTACTTC. Protein sequence: CASTGTGGYEQYF.

This clone turned up a few times. The CDR3 DNA follows: TGCGCCAGCAGCTTGGACGTGGGTCAGCCCCAGCATTTT. Protein sequence: CASSLDVGQPQHF. This chain links TRBV5-1 with TRBJ1-5; D is uncertain. V was cut by 0 bases and J by 6 bases, with 7 bases left in between. The germline gives CDR1 SGHRS, CDR2 YFSETQ. The CDR3 runs to 13 residues.

The chain employs TRBV15 and TRBJ2-1; 9 nucleotides line up with TRBD2. Germline V gives CDR1 LNHNV, CDR2 YYDKDF (reference sequence). The CDR3 runs to 16 residues. After removal of 3 bases from V and 1 base from J, the junction contained 4 bases not matched to a gene. CDR3 nucleotide sequence: TGTGCCACCAGCAGCCAAGCGGGAGGTTCCTACAATGAGCAGTTCTTC. Protein product: CATSSQAGGSYNEQFF.

The rearrangement links TRBV11-3 to TRBJ1-1; TRBD1 is a possible D gene (6 bases). Germline V gives CDR1 SGHNT, CDR2 YENEEA. The V end was cut by 5 bases, the J end by 8 bases, with 15 bases between. This CDR3 spans 13 amino acids. CDR3 sequence (DNA): TGTGCCAGCAGCCTAAGACAGGCAGAAGAAGCTTTCTTT. This translates into CASSLRQAEEAFF.

The V call is TRBV4-3, the J call TRBJ1-2; D call uncertain. V was clipped by 4 bases and J by 8 bases, with 20 bases between them. The germline V gene has CDR1 LGHNA and CDR2 YSLEER. The CDR3 covers 15 residues. In nucleotides, the CDR3 is TGCGCCAGCAGCCCCTTTGTAGGGAAAGCGGTCGGCTACACCTTC. It is translated as CASSPFVGKAVGYTF.

V is TRBV6-5 and J is TRBJ2-5; possible D gene TRBD1, 8 bases. Per the germline V gene, CDR1 is MNHEY and CDR2 is SVGAGI. V lost 6 bases to trimming and J lost 7 bases, with 15 bases between them. The CDR3 runs 13 residues. The CDR3 DNA reads TGTGCCAGCAGCATGACAGGGGAGGGGACCCAGTACTTC. The encoded protein is CASSMTGEGTQYF.

V usage is TRBV11-2 and J usage is TRBJ2-5, with 9 bases lining up with TRBD2. The junction had 7 bases not matched to a gene; V was cut back by 4 bases and J by 7 bases. There are 14 residues in the CDR3. CDR1 and CDR2 (germline): SGHAT, FQNNGV. The CDR3 DNA follows: TGTGCCAGCAGCTCCGCTAGCGGGGTAGGGACCCAGTACTTC. This gives the protein CASSSASGVGTQYF.

For this clone: The junction differs from germline at one of its ends, possibly a read error. This chain uses TRBV9 with TRBJ1-2; TRBD1 is a possible D gene (5 bases). Germline lookup yields CDR1 SGDLS and CDR2 YYNGEE. There are 12 residues in the CDR3. The chain's CDR3 is CVSRDGSYGYTF. The DNA of the CDR3 is TGTGTCAGCCGGGACGGATCCTATGGCTACACCTTC. The full variable domain, completed using reference TRBV9 and TRBJ1-2, is DSGVTQTPKHLITATGQRVTLRCSPRSGDLSVYWYQQSLDQGLQFLIQYYNGEERAKGNILERFSAQQFPDLHSELNLSSLELGDSALYFCVSRDGSYGYTFGSGTRLTVV.

This clone was observed once. This sequence joins TRBV29-1 and TRBJ2-7; unclear D gene. The CDR3 has 13 amino acids. The germline V gene has CDR1 SQVTM and CDR2 ANQGSEA. V lost 4 bases to trimming and J lost 2 bases, with 12 bases between them. The chain's CDR3 is CSVALRVPYEQYF. In DNA, the CDR3 is TGCAGCGTTGCTTTACGAGTTCCCTACGAGCAGTACTTC.

This clone was observed a few times. This sequence joins TRBV27 and TRBJ1-1; 8 nucleotides align to TRBD1. V lost 4 bases and J lost 1; bases outside the gene matches: 5. Germline CDR1 and CDR2: MNHEY and SMNVEV (reference sequence). The CDR3 totals 15 residues. CDR3 protein: CASSYRGAGNTEAFF. CDR3 bases: TGTGCCAGCAGTTACAGGGGGGCTGGGAACACTGAAGCTTTCTTT.

The chain links TRBV14 to TRBJ2-6; no clear D. V lost 1 base, J lost 5 bases, and 9 bases lay in between. The germline V gene encodes CDR1 SGHDN and CDR2 FVKESK. The CDR3 has 15 residues. Written as DNA, the CDR3 is TGTGCCAGCAGCCAAGTAGGCCTCAGGGCCAACGTCCTGACTTTC. This codes for CASSQVGLRANVLTF.

The V and J genes are TRBV28 and TRBJ1-1; tentatively, D is TRBD1 (5 bases). Per germline, CDR1 MDHEN and CDR2 SYDVKM. The V and J ends lost 4 bases and 4 bases respectively, with 16 bases between them. CDR3 size: 15 residues. The CDR3: CASSYVRGRGTEAFF. The CDR3 coding sequence is TGTGCCAGCAGTTACGTGAGGGGTCGTGGCACTGAAGCTTTCTTT. Complete variable domain (other parts from reference TRBV28 and TRBJ1-1): DVKVTQSSRYLVKRTGEKVFLECVQDMDHENMFWYRQDPGLGLRLIYFSYDVKMKEKGDIPEGYSVSREKKERFSLILESASTNQTSMYLCASSYVRGRGTEAFFGQGTRLTVV.

The chain is built from TRBV27 and TRBJ1-4; 8 bases agree with TRBD1. The germline CDR1 and CDR2 sequences are MNHEY and SMNVEV (reference sequence). This CDR3 has 15 residues. V lost 6 bases and J lost 3; bases outside the gene matches: 6. This chain's CDR3 is CASSRRQGSNEKLFF. In DNA, the CDR3 is TGTGCCAGCAGCAGAAGACAGGGGTCTAATGAAAAACTGTTTTTT.

The chain carries TRBV19 and TRBJ1-2, with D hard to call. The CDR3 is 15 residues long. Trimming shortened V by 5 bases and J by 1 base, and 14 bases separated the two germline ends. The germline gives CDR1 LNHDA, CDR2 SQIVND (reference sequence). The CDR3 protein is CASSSREVFNYGYTF. The DNA for the CDR3 is TGTGCCAGTAGTTCACGGGAAGTCTTTAACTATGGCTACACCTTC.